This note documents a single T cell receptor beta chain sequence. What it binds is not known. With survey level as its setting, the immunoSEQ assay was v3.0. Assay used: immunoSEQ multiplex PCR; TCRdb lists only in-frame clones, some missing. The data show 7,700 or so clones, over 70% seen once. Germline V lookup: CDR1 SEHNR, CDR2 FQNEAQ (reference sequence). This CDR3 contains 15 residues. V was trimmed by 6 bases and J by 2 bases, leaving 17 bases between them. The data were taken from a study of long-term antiretroviral therapy in people with HIV. Study results and limitations: The study lacked data on ART adherence, viral resistance or therapy changes. Against controls, HIV repertoires showed narrower ranges of CDR3 length. After ART, diversity increased yet remained lower than transplant donor controls.

Sequenced here: unsorted PBMCs, sampled less than 2.7 years before starting antiretroviral therapy. The receptor comes from a middle-aged man with HIV. The gene calls are TRBV7-9 and TRBJ2-7; tentative D call: TRBD2 (6 bases). CDR3 sequence reads: CASSMTGTDAYEQYF. The DNA of the CDR3 is TGTGCCAGCAGTATGACCGGGACTGACGCCTACGAGCAGTACTTC.